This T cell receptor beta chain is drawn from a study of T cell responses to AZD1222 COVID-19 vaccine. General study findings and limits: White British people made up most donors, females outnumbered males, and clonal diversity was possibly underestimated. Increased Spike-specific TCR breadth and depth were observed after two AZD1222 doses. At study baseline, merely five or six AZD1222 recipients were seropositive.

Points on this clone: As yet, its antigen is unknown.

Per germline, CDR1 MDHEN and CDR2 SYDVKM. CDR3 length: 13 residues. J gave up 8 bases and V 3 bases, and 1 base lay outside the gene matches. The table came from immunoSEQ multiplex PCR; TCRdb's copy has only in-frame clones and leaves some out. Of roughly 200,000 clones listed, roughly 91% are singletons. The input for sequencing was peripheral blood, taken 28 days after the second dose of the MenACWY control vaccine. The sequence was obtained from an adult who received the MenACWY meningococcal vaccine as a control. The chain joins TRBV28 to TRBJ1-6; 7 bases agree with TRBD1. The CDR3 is CASSLGQYSPLHF. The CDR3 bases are TGTGCCAGCAGTTTGGGACAGTATTCACCCCTCCACTTT. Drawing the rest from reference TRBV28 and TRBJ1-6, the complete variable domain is DVKVTQSSRYLVKRTGEKVFLECVQDMDHENMFWYRQDPGLGLRLIYFSYDVKMKEKGDIPEGYSVSREKKERFSLILESASTNQTSMYLCASSLGQYSPLHFGNGTRLTVT.